A single sample is the source of the 4 T cell receptor beta chains below, sequenced in a study of T-cell reconstitution after alpha-beta-depleted transplantation in children. Preparing the TCRbeta library involved the use of unique molecular identifiers. TCRdb reanalysed the PCR reads using MiXCR and keeps one entry per CDR3 protein. The data hold more than 60,000 distinct CDR3 sequences, with about 7.3% observed a single time. Sequenced here: PBMCs from the stem cell graft donor, sampled from the stem cell graft. The receptors shown here come from a human donor who donated a stem cell graft to a child with acute lymphoblastic leukemia.

The rearrangement joins TRBV12-3 or TRBV12-4 to TRBJ2-5; perhaps TRBD2 as D (5 bases). CDR3 length equals 15 residues. Trimming left V 6 bases short and J 6 bases short, with 20 bases between. CDR3 sequence: CASSLGITQGQTQYF. CDR3 sequence (DNA): TGTGCCAGCAGCCTCGGGATCACCCAAGGGCAGACCCAGTACTTC.

This clonotype was counted many times. J is TRBJ2-7 and V is TRBV25-1, with 9 bases matching TRBD2. The length of the CDR3 is 13 residues. Germline assignment: CDR1 MGHDK and CDR2 SYGVNS. Trimming removed 5 bases from V and 3 bases from J; junction bases left unmatched: 2. CDR3: CASSRTSVYEQYF. In nucleotides, the CDR3 is TGTGCCAGCAGTAGGACTAGCGTCTACGAGCAGTACTTC.

This clonotype was seen only a few times. The chain uses TRBV9 and TRBJ1-1; no clear D. Germline V gene lookup returns CDR1 SGDLS and CDR2 YYNGEE. The CDR3 totals 14 residues. V lost 0 bases and J lost 4, with 10 bases in between. The CDR3 nucleotides are TGTGCCAGCAGCGTAGGGCCCGCGCCCACTGAAGCTTTCTTT. Translating gives CASSVGPAPTEAFF.

The V gene is TRBV6-7, the J gene TRBJ2-3; TRBD2 agrees at 7 bases. TRBV6-7 is sorted into the ORF group, with uncertain function. The CDR3 is 16 residues long. The junction had 23 bases not matched to a gene; V was cut back by 11 bases and J by 9 bases. CDR3 protein: CAASYPAGVSVQTQYF. In DNA, the CDR3 is TGTGCCGCCAGTTATCCCGCGGGGGTATCGGTGCAAACGCAGTATTTT.